This TCR beta chain is drawn from a study of PD-1 blockade in classical Hodgkin lymphoma. Germline V gene lookup returns CDR1 ENHRY and CDR2 SYGVKD. This CDR3 is 14 amino acids long. Trimming cost V 4 bases and J 1 base, with 7 bases left between them. Time point in this sample: newly diagnosed, previously untreated cHL patient sample. Sequencing was performed with immunoSEQ multiplex PCR; in TCRdb, only in-frame clones are kept and a portion is missing. Counted here are about 30,000 clones, approximately 90% occurring once; the ten biggest clones make up approximately 3.6%. The chain combines TRBV10-3 with TRBJ2-2; D remains unclear. The receptor was derived from a human donor with classical Hodgkin lymphoma. Material for sequencing was peripheral blood mononuclear cells (PBMCs). CDR3 sequence reads: CAISVRENTGELFF. In DNA form, the CDR3 reads TGTGCCATCAGTGTTAGAGAGAACACCGGGGAGCTGTTTTTT.